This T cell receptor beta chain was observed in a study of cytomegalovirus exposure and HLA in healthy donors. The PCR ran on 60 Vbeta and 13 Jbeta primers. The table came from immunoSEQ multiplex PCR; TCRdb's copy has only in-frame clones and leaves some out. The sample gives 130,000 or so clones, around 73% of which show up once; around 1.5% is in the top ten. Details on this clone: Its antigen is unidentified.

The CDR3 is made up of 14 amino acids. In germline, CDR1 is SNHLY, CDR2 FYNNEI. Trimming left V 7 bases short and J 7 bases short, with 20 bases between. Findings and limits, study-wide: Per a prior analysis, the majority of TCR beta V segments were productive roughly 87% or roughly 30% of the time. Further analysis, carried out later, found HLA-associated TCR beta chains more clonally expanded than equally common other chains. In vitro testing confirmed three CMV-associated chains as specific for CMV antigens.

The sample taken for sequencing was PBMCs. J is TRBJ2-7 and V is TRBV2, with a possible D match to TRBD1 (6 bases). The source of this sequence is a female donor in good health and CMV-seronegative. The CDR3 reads CASIPGRQGWEQYF. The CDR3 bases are TGTGCCAGCATCCCGGGTCGCCAGGGGTGGGAGCAGTACTTC.